This TCR beta chain originates from a study of breast tumors, draining lymph nodes, adjacent tissues. Study-level points and caveats: Luminal-like breast cancer showed significantly higher tumor–nontumor repertoire similarity than basal-like. Data fit most tumor T cells coming from lymph node, expanding in tumor.

The lymph nodes were axillary draining lymph nodes from breast cancer patients. This clonotype was counted at least ten times. The antigen remains unidentified. Trimming cost V 1 base and J 1 base, with 22 bases left between them. CDR3 length: 19 amino acids. From germline, CDR1 is SGHTA and CDR2 FQGNSA. From the multiplex PCR reads, TCRdb called clonotypes with MiXCR, one entry per CDR3 protein. The table shows about 110,000 distinct CDR3 sequences, with around 30% occurring only once. Sequences were obtained from axillary lymph node tissue. This receptor was identified in a female donor with breast cancer. Some clones in this sample may be carry-over from other donors' samples. J is TRBJ1-2 and V is TRBV7-2; perhaps TRBD1 as D (6 bases). The CDR3 loop is CASSLVSSWSWTVNYGYTF. Written as DNA, the CDR3 is TGTGCCAGCAGCTTAGTCTCTTCGTGGTCCTGGACAGTTAACTATGGCTACACCTTC.